Presented here are 28 T cell receptor beta chains from one specimen sequenced in a study of beta chain features in type 1 diabetes. Whole-study results and caveats: Within each of all four CD4+ subsets, Type 1 diabetes patients had TCRB CDR3s that were moderately but significantly shorter.

Antigens of these TCRs are unknown. The investigators reverse transcribed all of the isolated RNA, so they sequenced expressed TCRB transcripts. Profiling relied on immunoSEQ multiplex PCR, and the TCRdb table lists in-frame clones only, not all of them. The sample has 250,000 to 350,000 clones, 13% to 15% seen once. Sequencing was performed on naive CD4+ T cells from blood. These receptors all stem from a man aged 30-40 years with type 1 diabetes.

This clone was detected a few times. The CDR3 region is CASSMGGAIGTDTQYF. In nucleotides, the CDR3 is TGTGCCAGCAGCATGGGAGGGGCCATCGGCACAGATACGCAGTATTTT. The V gene is TRBV28, the J gene TRBJ2-3; 7 bases line up with TRBD2. V dropped 6 bases and J dropped 1; count of bases not matched to a gene: 10. The CDR3 is 16 amino acids. Germline V CDR1 and CDR2: MDHEN, SYDVKM. Filled out from reference TRBV28 and TRBJ2-3, the complete variable domain reads DVKVTQSSRYLVKRTGEKVFLECVQDMDHENMFWYRQDPGLGLRLIYFSYDVKMKEKGDIPEGYSVSREKKERFSLILESASTNQTSMYLCASSMGGAIGTDTQYFGPGTRLTVL.

This clone was seen more than once but under ten times. The chain carries TRBV28 and TRBJ1-1; possibly TRBD1 for D (5 bases). Trimming shortened V by 6 bases and J by 4 bases, and 15 bases separated the two germline ends. CDR3 length: 14 residues. Germline assignment: CDR1 MDHEN and CDR2 SYDVKM. The DNA for the CDR3 is TGTGCCAGCAGATCCCCAGGGTTGAGCACTGAAGCTTTCTTT. Its translation: CASRSPGLSTEAFF.

The chain recombines TRBV5-1 with TRBJ2-5; 13 bases are shared with TRBD2. The V gene end was trimmed by 3 bases and the J gene end by 5 bases; junction bases not matched to a gene: 7. From germline, CDR1 is SGHRS and CDR2 YFSETQ. The CDR3 consists of 16 residues. In DNA form, the CDR3 reads TGCGCCAGCAGCTCGGGACTAGCGGGACTAGAGGAGACCCAGTACTTC. It translates to CASSSGLAGLEETQYF.

The chain is built from TRBV9 and TRBJ2-1, with D maybe TRBD1 (6 bases). V lost 0 bases and J lost 10, with 8 bases in between. This CDR3 is built from 12 residues. The germline V gene has CDR1 SGDLS and CDR2 YYNGEE. CDR3 in amino acids: CASSVGGPEQFF. In DNA, the CDR3 is TGTGCCAGCAGCGTAGGGGGGCCCGAGCAGTTCTTC.

This clone was detected a few times. The chain employs TRBV7-9 and TRBJ2-5; 11 nucleotides agree with TRBD2. Germline CDR1 reads SEHNR; CDR2 reads FQNEAQ (reference sequence). V lost 1 base to trimming and J lost 8 bases; unmatched junction nucleotides: 6. The CDR3 runs to 15 residues. The CDR3 sequence: CASSLDWLAGGTQYF. Written as DNA, the CDR3 is TGTGCCAGCAGCTTAGACTGGCTAGCGGGAGGAACCCAGTACTTC.

This rearrangement joins TRBV30 to TRBJ2-3, with D maybe TRBD2 (5 bases). The CDR3 runs 14 residues. Between the trimmed V and J ends, which lost 2 bases and 3 bases, there was a span of 12 bases. Germline CDR1 and CDR2: GTSNPN and SVGIG (reference sequence). The CDR3 sequence: CAWSRSVATDTQYF. DNA of the CDR3: TGTGCCTGGAGTCGTAGCGTCGCGACAGATACGCAGTATTTT. The whole variable domain, remainder taken from reference TRBV30 and TRBJ2-3, is SQTIHQWPATLVQPVGSPLSLECTVEGTSNPNLYWYRQAAGRGLQLLFYSVGIGQISSEVPQNLSASRPQDRQFILSSKKLLLSDSGFYLCAWSRSVATDTQYFGPGTRLTVL.

This chain joins TRBV15 and TRBJ2-5; the D is unclear. The germline gives CDR1 LNHNV, CDR2 YYDKDF (reference sequence). V lost 0 bases and J 4 bases, leaving 6 bases between the germline ends. CDR3 length equals 13 residues. The CDR3 region is CATSRDISETQYF. CDR3 nucleotide sequence: TGTGCCACCAGCAGAGATATATCAGAGACCCAGTACTTC.

In DNA, the CDR3 is TGTGCCAGTAGAGGGGACAGTTCGAACACTGAAGCTTTCTTT. Amino acids: CASRGDSSNTEAFF. The chain joins TRBV19 to TRBJ1-1, with TRBD1 identical over 7 bases. Germline V lookup: CDR1 LNHDA, CDR2 SQIVND (reference sequence). This CDR3 region has 14 residues. Germline trimming cut 6 bases from V and 1 base from J; bases unmatched to any gene: 5. The full variable domain, completed using reference TRBV19 and TRBJ1-1, is DGGITQSPKYLFRKEGQNVTLSCEQNLNHDAMYWYRQDPGQGLRLIYYSQIVNDFQKGDIAEGYSVSREKKESFPLTVTSAQKNPTAFYLCASRGDSSNTEAFFGQGTRLTVV.

This clone was observed a few times. The chain recombines TRBV25-1 with TRBJ2-7; TRBD1 aligns across 7 bases. V was pared by 1 base and J by 13 bases, with 10 bases of the junction left unmatched. Germline V lookup: CDR1 MGHDK, CDR2 SYGVNS. The CDR3 runs to 13 residues. This chain's CDR3 is CASSESGTGARYF. The CDR3 bases are TGTGCCAGCAGTGAATCCGGAACAGGGGCTAGATACTTC.

The rearrangement links TRBV11-2 to TRBJ1-1, with D maybe TRBD1 (5 bases). This CDR3 has 15 residues. V was clipped by 5 bases and J by 5 bases, with 18 bases between them. CDR1 and CDR2 from the germline V gene are SGHAT and FQNNGV. The CDR3 nucleotides read TGTGCCAGCAGCCAAACCGCAGGGATGGGAACTGAAGCTTTCTTT. This codes for CASSQTAGMGTEAFF.

The chain has TRBV2 and TRBJ2-5, with D maybe TRBD2 (5 bases). This CDR3 is built from 11 residues. V shed 4 bases and J shed 5 bases, with 5 bases lying between them. Looked up from germline, CDR1 is SNHLY and CDR2 is FYNNEI. CDR3 amino acids: CASSGEETQYF. The DNA of the CDR3 is TGTGCCAGCAGTGGGGAGGAGACCCAGTACTTC.

The chain employs TRBV19 and TRBJ2-1; 8 bases are shared with TRBD2. CDR1 LNHDA and CDR2 SQIVND come from the germline V gene (reference sequence). The CDR3 totals 15 residues. V shed 2 bases and J 6 bases; nucleotides not matched to a gene: 6. CDR3 DNA: TGTGCCAGTAGTATAACTGGGACTAGTGGCAATGAGCAGTTCTTC. The encoded protein is CASSITGTSGNEQFF.

The chain has TRBV29-1 and TRBJ2-5; D may be TRBD1 (6 bases). The CDR3 has 14 residues. V was clipped by 6 bases and J by 1 base, with 15 bases between them. The germline V gene encodes CDR1 SQVTM and CDR2 ANQGSEA. CDR3 sequence: CSVKTLQGQETQYF. The DNA of the CDR3 is TGCAGCGTAAAAACATTACAGGGCCAAGAGACCCAGTACTTC.

The rearrangement joins TRBV27 to TRBJ2-2; D perhaps matches TRBD1 (5 bases). CDR3 length equals 18 residues. Germline assignment: CDR1 MNHEY and CDR2 SMNVEV (reference sequence). The germline V and J ends were trimmed by 6 bases and 1 base, with 21 bases remaining between them. The CDR3 DNA sequence: TGTGCCAGCAGACTGCTAACAAGGGGCGGATTGAACACCGGGGAGCTGTTTTTT. Translating gives CASRLLTRGGLNTGELFF.

This clone showed up just once. The chain has TRBV5-1 and TRBJ2-1; 9 nucleotides line up with TRBD2. From germline, CDR1 is SGHRS and CDR2 YFSETQ. J lost 5 bases, V lost 4 bases, and 7 bases had no gene match. This CDR3 comprises 15 residues. The CDR3 bases are TGCGCCAGCAGCCCACCTAGCGGGGTAAACAATGAGCAGTTCTTC. Amino acid sequence: CASSPPSGVNNEQFF.

The chain has TRBV5-4 and TRBJ2-1, with 11 bases identical to TRBD2. Germline V gene sequence: CDR1 SGHNT, CDR2 YYREEE (reference sequence). The CDR3 contains 16 residues. V lost 4 bases, J lost 6 bases, and 9 bases stayed unmatched. The CDR3 coding sequence is TGTGCCAGCAGCCCCTCGACTAGCGGGACAATCAATGAGCAGTTCTTC. This gives the protein CASSPSTSGTINEQFF.

This clone was observed a handful of times. J is TRBJ1-5 and V is TRBV5-6; weak D call: TRBD1 (6 bases). The germline V and J ends were trimmed by 0 bases and 7 bases, with 11 bases remaining between them. Germline CDR1 SGHDT, CDR2 YYEEEE. The CDR3 covers 14 residues. In nucleotides, the CDR3 is TGTGCCAGCAGCTTGGCAGGGGCTTGGCAGCCCCAGCATTTT. It translates to CASSLAGAWQPQHF. The entire variable domain, with the rest obtained from reference TRBV5-6 and TRBJ1-5, is as follows: DAGVTQSPTHLIKTRGQQVTLRCSPKSGHDTVSWYQQALGQGPQFIFQYYEEEERQRGNFPDRFSGHQFPNYSSELNVNALLLGDSALYLCASSLAGAWQPQHFGDGTRLSIL.

This clone was seen more than once but under ten times. The chain links TRBV5-1 to TRBJ2-7; 12 positions match TRBD2. CDR1 is SGHRS, CDR2 YFSETQ, per germline. The CDR3 totals 13 residues. V was pared by 3 bases and J by 7 bases, with 2 bases of the junction left unmatched. The CDR3 DNA reads TGCGCCAGCAGCTATCTAGCGGGAGGGGAGCAGTACTTC. Protein: CASSYLAGGEQYF. Filled out from reference TRBV5-1 and TRBJ2-7, the complete variable domain reads KAGVTQTPRYLIKTRGQQVTLSCSPISGHRSVSWYQQTPGQGLQFLFEYFSETQRNKGNFPGRFSGRQFSNSRSEMNVSTLELGDSALYLCASSYLAGGEQYFGPGTRLTVT.

This chain uses TRBV30 with TRBJ2-3; the D gene is possibly TRBD1 (6 bases). Trimming removed 0 bases from V and 0 bases from J, with 10 bases in between. This CDR3 region has 15 residues. Germline loops: CDR1 GTSNPN, CDR2 SVGIG (reference sequence). The chain's CDR3 is CAWSVGQSSTDTQYF. DNA for the CDR3: TGTGCCTGGAGTGTAGGACAGTCTAGCACAGATACGCAGTATTTT.

This clone was detected only a few times. The V and J genes are TRBV7-2 and TRBJ1-5; D gene unclear. The CDR3 consists of 14 residues. CDR1 is SGHTA, CDR2 FQGNSA, per germline. Trimming shortened V by 8 bases and J by 2 bases, and 13 bases separated the two germline ends. CDR3 coding DNA: TGTGCCAGCTCTTCAACCGGGGGCAATCAGCCCCAGCATTTT. Encoded protein: CASSSTGGNQPQHF.

There are a few counts of this clone. The chain recombines TRBV5-1 with TRBJ2-3; 8 nucleotides align to TRBD1. Looked up from germline, CDR1 is SGHRS and CDR2 is YFSETQ. Trimming took 1 base from V and 0 from J; bases not matched to a gene: 1. The CDR3 covers 15 residues. This CDR3 reads CASSLRDRSTDTQYF. Here the CDR3 DNA reads TGCGCCAGCAGCTTGAGGGACAGGAGCACAGATACGCAGTATTTT.

The chain joins TRBV7-2 to TRBJ2-7; TRBD2 is a possible D gene (7 bases). Trimming took off 4 bases at V and 1 base at J, with 14 bases between the two ends. Germline CDR1 is SGHTA and CDR2 is FQGNSA. This CDR3 region has 15 residues. Here the CDR3 reads CASSWRGGVSYEQYF. CDR3 bases: TGTGCCAGCAGCTGGAGGGGGGGAGTTTCCTACGAGCAGTACTTC.

Only a few counts were recorded for this clone. CDR3 amino acids: CASSIVGTGAYEQYF. As DNA, the CDR3 is TGTGCCAGTAGTATTGTTGGGACAGGGGCCTACGAGCAGTACTTC. This chain uses TRBV19 with TRBJ2-7; 10 nucleotides line up with TRBD1. CDR3 length: 15 amino acids. Germline assignment: CDR1 LNHDA and CDR2 SQIVND (reference sequence). With V trimmed by 3 bases and J by 2 bases, 4 bases remained unmatched. Based on the CDR3 plus reference TRBV19 and TRBJ2-7, the full variable domain is DGGITQSPKYLFRKEGQNVTLSCEQNLNHDAMYWYRQDPGQGLRLIYYSQIVNDFQKGDIAEGYSVSREKKESFPLTVTSAQKNPTAFYLCASSIVGTGAYEQYFGPGTRLTVT.

V is TRBV6-1 and J is TRBJ2-7; 10 nucleotides align to TRBD2. There are 16 residues in the CDR3. CDR1 is MNHNS, CDR2 SASEGT, per germline. J was trimmed by 2 bases and V by 2 bases; bases with no gene match: 6. CDR3: CASSEFRGLAPYEQYF. Here the CDR3 DNA reads TGTGCCAGCAGTGAATTTAGGGGACTAGCGCCCTACGAGCAGTACTTC.

The chain links TRBV11-2 to TRBJ2-3, with 7 nucleotides matching TRBD2. Losses at the gene ends were 2 bases for V and 1 base for J; bases not matched to a gene: 6. The CDR3 is made up of 16 amino acids. Germline CDR1 reads SGHAT; CDR2 reads FQNNGV. CDR3 in DNA: TGTGCCAGCAGCTTACGATTGGGGAGGGGCACAGATACGCAGTATTTT. This codes for CASSLRLGRGTDTQYF. The variable domain in full, with the rest retrieved from reference TRBV11-2 and TRBJ2-3, is EAGVAQSPRYKIIEKRQSVAFWCNPISGHATLYWYQQILGQGPKLLIQFQNNGVVDDSQLPKDRFSAERLKGVDSTLKIQPAKLEDSAVYLCASSLRLGRGTDTQYFGPGTRLTVL.

This clone was counted between two and nine times. This chain links TRBV23-1 with TRBJ2-7, with TRBD1 identical over 7 bases. TRBV23-1 is an ORF, and what it does is uncertain. The CDR3 is 14 amino acids. With 7 bases clipped from V and 2 bases from J, the junction kept 8 bases outside the gene matches. The CDR3 spells CASIRDSKPYEQYF. CDR3 DNA sequence: TGCGCCAGCATCCGGGACAGTAAACCCTACGAGCAGTACTTC.

This clone was seen a few times. The chain couples TRBV20-1 to TRBJ1-2; D may be TRBD1 (5 bases). This CDR3 comprises 11 residues. The germline V gene encodes CDR1 DFQATT and CDR2 SNEGSKA (reference sequence). The V and J ends lost 7 bases and 7 bases respectively, with 13 bases between them. The chain's CDR3 is CSVRGTLGYTF. CDR3 nucleotides: TGCAGTGTCCGCGGGACTCTTGGCTACACCTTC.

This clone has only a few counts. V is TRBV29-1 and J is TRBJ1-1; the D gene is possibly TRBD1 (5 bases). V lost 6 bases, J lost 4 bases, and 18 bases lay in between. Germline values: CDR1 SQVTM, CDR2 ANQGSEA. The CDR3 has 14 amino acids. This chain's CDR3 is CSVWDGSRGTEAFF. Written as DNA, the CDR3 is TGCAGCGTGTGGGACGGGAGCCGCGGCACTGAAGCTTTCTTT.